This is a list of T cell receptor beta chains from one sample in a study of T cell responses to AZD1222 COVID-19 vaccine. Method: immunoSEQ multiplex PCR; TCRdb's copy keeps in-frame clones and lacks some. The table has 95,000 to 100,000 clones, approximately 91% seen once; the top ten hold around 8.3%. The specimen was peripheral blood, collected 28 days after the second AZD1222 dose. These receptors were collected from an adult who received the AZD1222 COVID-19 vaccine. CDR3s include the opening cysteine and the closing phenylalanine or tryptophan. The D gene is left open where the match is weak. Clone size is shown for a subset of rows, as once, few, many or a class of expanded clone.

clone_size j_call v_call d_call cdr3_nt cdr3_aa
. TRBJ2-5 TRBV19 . TGTGCCAGTAGTATATTCCCTTTGGACGAGTCAAGACCCCAGTACTTC CASSIFPLDESRPQYF
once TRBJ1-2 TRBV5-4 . TGTGCCAGCAGCTTGGTAGGTCAGAACTATGGCTACACCTTC CASSLVGQNYGYTF
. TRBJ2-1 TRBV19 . TGTGCCAGTAGTATCCGCACCGATTATGAGCAGTTCTTC CASSIRTDYEQFF
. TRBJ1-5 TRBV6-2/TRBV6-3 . TGTGCCAGCAGTACCCTTACAAGGGCAAATCAGCCCCAGCATTTT CASSTLTRANQPQHF
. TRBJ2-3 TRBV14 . TGTGCCAGCAGCCTCGGACCAACCAGGGGAGATACGCAGTATTTT CASSLGPTRGDTQYF
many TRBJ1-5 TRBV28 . TGTGCCAGCAGTTCCCCGACACCAGACCCTAATCAGCCCCAGCATTTT CASSSPTPDPNQPQHF
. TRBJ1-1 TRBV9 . TGTGCCAGCAGCTTCAGGGATGGGGCTGAAGCTTTCTTT CASSFRDGAEAFF
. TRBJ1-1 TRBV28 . TGTGCCAGCAGTTCCCAACATCTAACTGAAGCTTTCTTT CASSSQHLTEAFF
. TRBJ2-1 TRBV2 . TGTGCCAGCAGATACAGGGTGCCAAGTGGGGATGAGCAGTTCTTC CASRYRVPSGDEQFF
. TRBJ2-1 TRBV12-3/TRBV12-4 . TGTGCCAGCAGTTTCGGGTCTCGGGGTGAGCAGTTCTTC CASSFGSRGEQFF
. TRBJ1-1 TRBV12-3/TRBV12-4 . TGTGCCAGCACCCTAATGAACACTGAAGCTTTCTTT CASTLMNTEAFF
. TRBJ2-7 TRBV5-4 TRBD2 TGTGCCAGCAGCCTACCCGGGACTAGCGCCTACGAGCAGTACTTC CASSLPGTSAYEQYF
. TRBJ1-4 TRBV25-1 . TGTGCCAGCAGTGCCTACAGGGCGAAAGATGAAAAACTGTTTTTT CASSAYRAKDEKLFF
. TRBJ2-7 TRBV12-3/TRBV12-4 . TGTGCCAGCAGTTACCGCTCCTACGAGCAGTACTTC CASSYRSYEQYF
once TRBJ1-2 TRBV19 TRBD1 TGTGCCAGTAGTATAGGACCCGGGACAGGGGGCGCCGGTGGCTACACCTTC CASSIGPGTGGAGGYTF
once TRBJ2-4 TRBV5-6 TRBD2 TGTGCCAGCAGCTTGTCGGGACTAGCGGAGAGACTAGCCAAAAACATTCAGTACTTC CASSLSGLAERLAKNIQYF
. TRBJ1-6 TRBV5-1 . TGCGCCAGCAGCTTGGTCCAGGCCTCGCCTCTTTCACCCCTCCACTTT CASSLVQASPLSPLHF
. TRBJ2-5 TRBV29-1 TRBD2 TGCAGCTCCGGGACTAGCGGCCAAGAGACCCAGTACTTC CSSGTSGQETQYF
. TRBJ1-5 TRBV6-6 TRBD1 TGTGCCAGCAGTAAACAGGGGGATAGCAATCAGCCCCAGCATTTT CASSKQGDSNQPQHF
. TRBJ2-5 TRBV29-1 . TGCAGCGTTGAAGTGAGGGGGGAGACCCAGTACTTC CSVEVRGETQYF
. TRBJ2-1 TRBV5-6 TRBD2 TGTGCCAGCAGCAGGACTAGCGGGTTCTCCTACAATGAGCAGTTCTTC CASSRTSGFSYNEQFF
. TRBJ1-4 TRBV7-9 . TGTGCCAGCAGCTTACTAGGACGGGCCGACAAAAAACTGTTTTTT CASSLLGRADKKLFF
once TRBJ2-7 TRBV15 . TGTGCCACCAGCAGCCGCCCAACCTTGGGGGGTTCCTACGAGCAGTACTTC CATSSRPTLGGSYEQYF
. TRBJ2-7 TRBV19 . TGTGCCAGTAGGGACAGTCCCTACGAGCAGTACTTC CASRDSPYEQYF
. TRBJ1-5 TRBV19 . TGTGCCAGCAGAGGGTTGGGGGGCAATCAGCCCCAGCATTTT CASRGLGGNQPQHF
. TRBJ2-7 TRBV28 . TGTGCCAGCAGTTTAGGGGGAACCGCGGGAGAGCAGTACTTC CASSLGGTAGEQYF
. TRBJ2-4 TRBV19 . TGTGCCAGTAGTAGGGGTTTCGGGGCCAAAAACATTCAGTACTTC CASSRGFGAKNIQYF
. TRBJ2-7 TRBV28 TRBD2 TGTGCCAGCAGTCCTAGCGGGAGAATGCACGAGCAGTACTTC CASSPSGRMHEQYF
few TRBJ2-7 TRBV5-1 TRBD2 TGCGCCAGCAGCTCCGGGGGGAGAGAGAACGAGCAGTACTTC CASSSGGRENEQYF
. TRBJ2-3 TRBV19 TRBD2 TGTGCCAGTAGTTTCGGACTAGCAGATACGCAGTATTTT CASSFGLADTQYF
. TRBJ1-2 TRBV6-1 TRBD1 TGTGCCAGCAGTGAAAGTCCGGGACAGGCCTATGGCTACACCTTC CASSESPGQAYGYTF
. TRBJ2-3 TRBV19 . TGTGCCAGTAGTATACAGGGCAGCACAGATACGCAGTATTTT CASSIQGSTDTQYF
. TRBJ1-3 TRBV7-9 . TGTGCCAGCAGCTTAAATGATGGAAACACCATATATTTT CASSLNDGNTIYF
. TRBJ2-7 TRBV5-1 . TGCGCCAGCAGCTTGGGGGGTGGGTCCAGGAACAACGAGCAGTACTTC CASSLGGGSRNNEQYF
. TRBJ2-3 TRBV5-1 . TGCGCCAGCAGCCTTGGCGCTTCGGGGGCCACAGATACGCAGTATTTT CASSLGASGATDTQYF
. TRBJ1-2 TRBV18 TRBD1 TGTGCCAGCTCACCACGGGACAGGGAGGACTATGGCTACACCTTC CASSPRDREDYGYTF
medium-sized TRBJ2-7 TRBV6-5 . TGTGCCAGCAGGAGCGACAGCAACGAGCAGTACTTC CASRSDSNEQYF
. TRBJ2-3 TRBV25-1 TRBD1 TGTGCCAGCATCCCGACAGGGGGTTCAGATACGCAGTATTTT CASIPTGGSDTQYF
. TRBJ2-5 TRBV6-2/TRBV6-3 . TGTGCCAGCAGTCCAGAGGAGCCGTACCAAGAGACCCAGTACTTC CASSPEEPYQETQYF
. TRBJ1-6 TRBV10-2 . TGCGCCAGCAGTGAGTGGGGGGGGGCTCGTTCACCCCTCCACTTT CASSEWGGARSPLHF
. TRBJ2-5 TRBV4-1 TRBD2 TGCGCCAGCAGCCAAAGTAGCGGGAGAGCCGAGGGGGAGACCCAGTACTTC CASSQSSGRAEGETQYF